This T cell receptor beta chain was identified during a study of T cells after yellow fever vaccination. As for the study in general: In the case of low-cell-number fractions, SMART-Seq v4 Ultra Low Input was used for preparation. Findings and caveats of the study: A secondary response was less intense yet reached its peak sooner, at day 5 versus 15. Most clones from primary vaccination resurfaced after the booster (around 97% CD4, approximately 88% CD8).

The authors made TCR cDNA by 5'RACE template switching, adding a universal primer site and UMIs. One entry per CDR3 protein, called by TCRdb with MiXCR from the 5' RACE reads. The sample yields 250,000 to 350,000 distinct CDR3 sequences, around 4.4% seen once. With 0 bases removed from V and 0 bases from J, the gap between germline ends came to 25 bases. The V gene's germline CDR1 is SGHKS and CDR2 YYEKEE (reference sequence). The CDR3 consists of 21 residues. This clonotype was observed many times. What it binds is unknown. This rearrangement joins TRBV5-5 to TRBJ1-5, with a weak D call TRBD1 (5 bases). The receptor comes from a man aged 18 to 29 who received the YFV17D yellow fever vaccine. Sample: PBMCs, taken 15 days after the yellow fever booster vaccination. CDR3 sequence reads: CASSLDPAQPGGVYSNQPQHF. The CDR3 DNA is TGTGCCAGCAGCTTGGATCCCGCACAGCCCGGAGGGGTTTATAGCAATCAGCCCCAGCATTTT.